A selection of T cell receptor beta chains follows, all from one sample in a study of beta chain features in type 1 diabetes. This table comes from immunoSEQ multiplex PCR, and its TCRdb copy is limited to in-frame clones, with some not included. Counted here are some 350,000 clones, approximately 15% occurring once; the ten biggest clones make up 0.013% to 0.015%. Sequencing used naive CD4+ T cells from blood. These receptors came from a young woman with type 1 diabetes. The CDR3 runs from the conserved cysteine through the conserved F or W. A D gene is named only where the DNA matches it firmly.

V	D	J	CDR3
TRBV28	TRBD2	TRBJ2-5	CASSPLTTSKVKETQYF
TRBV20-1	NA	TRBJ2-7	CSAKREQYF
TRBV5-1	NA	TRBJ2-5	CASSPAGTLVKTQYF
TRBV9	TRBD1	TRBJ2-3	CASSPTGGASDTQYF
TRBV7-2	TRBD1	TRBJ2-1	CASSSRQGSSYNEQFF
TRBV5-4	NA	TRBJ2-5	CASSLAETQYF
TRBV28	NA	TRBJ1-4	CASREPGTQEKLFF
TRBV2	TRBD2	TRBJ2-4	CASTTGTRSPIQYF
TRBV18	TRBD1	TRBJ2-3	CASSPYTGDADTQYF
TRBV4-1	NA	TRBJ1-2	CASSQGGGRYVSNYGYTF
TRBV30	NA	TRBJ1-2	CAWSAAGAGYTF
TRBV10-3	NA	TRBJ2-1	CAISGADYLVEQFF
TRBV9	NA	TRBJ2-3	CASSVALPGEVADTQYF
TRBV28	NA	TRBJ2-3	CATAGVNTDTQYF
TRBV29-1	TRBD1	TRBJ1-5	CSVQRGTGPNQPQHF
TRBV4-2	NA	TRBJ2-3	CASSQQQGSTDTQYF
TRBV30	TRBD1	TRBJ1-5	CAWSGTGGGQPQHF
TRBV7-9	NA	TRBJ1-2	CASSLRGGYTF
TRBV30	TRBD1	TRBJ1-2	CAFRDRDYGYTF
TRBV28	TRBD2	TRBJ2-5	CASIWRGAPARETQYF
TRBV5-4	TRBD1	TRBJ2-2	CASSYRGTNTGELFF
TRBV20-1	TRBD1	TRBJ2-1	CSARVRQGTFF
TRBV28	TRBD2	TRBJ2-5	CASSPLAGGLTETQYF
TRBV4-3	TRBD2	TRBJ2-1	CASSPVAGGPGEQFF
TRBV11-2	TRBD2	TRBJ2-3	CASSLGRLAGGTDTQYF
TRBV20-1	NA	TRBJ2-5	CSRSREETQYF
TRBV6-1	NA	TRBJ2-4	CASSEQGQPGTKEYF
TRBV9	TRBD2	TRBJ2-1	CASSSPWTSGRVNEQFF
TRBV7-9	NA	TRBJ1-1	CASSLERRAAFF
TRBV4-2	TRBD2	TRBJ2-5	CASSQDLRSGGIQETQYF
TRBV29-1	TRBD2	TRBJ2-1	CSAGYDWPSGRYNEQFF
TRBV15	TRBD1	TRBJ2-5	CATSSGQGGETQYF
TRBV5-1	NA	TRBJ2-1	CASSLGGNLGEQFF
TRBV9	NA	TRBJ2-6	CASSVTGDSGANVLTF
TRBV11-2	TRBD2	TRBJ2-7	CASSLWTSGGPYEQYF
TRBV4-1	TRBD1	TRBJ2-2	CASSRGQGANGELFF
TRBV30	NA	TRBJ1-2	CAWSILNYGYTF
TRBV7-9	NA	TRBJ2-2	CASSAQGPGELFF
TRBV18	TRBD2	TRBJ2-1	CASSPTSGIYNEQFF
TRBV28	NA	TRBJ1-1	CASSWRANTEAFF
TRBV10-3	NA	TRBJ2-3	CAIPGEGGDTQYF
TRBV7-9	NA	TRBJ2-3	CASSLDTRVTRDAQYF
TRBV2	NA	TRBJ2-5	CASSVGVETQYF
TRBV18	NA	TRBJ1-5	CASSPTYSNQPQHF
TRBV5-4	NA	TRBJ2-3	CASSLVESSTDTQYF
TRBV28	NA	TRBJ1-5	CASSSASDYQPQHF
TRBV29-1	NA	TRBJ2-1	CSVEDQSRVNQISSYNEQFF
TRBV5-6	NA	TRBJ2-1	CASSLTEHEQFF
TRBV9	NA	TRBJ1-2	CASSSGQPPFDYGYTF
TRBV30	NA	TRBJ1-2	CAWSERGANGYTF